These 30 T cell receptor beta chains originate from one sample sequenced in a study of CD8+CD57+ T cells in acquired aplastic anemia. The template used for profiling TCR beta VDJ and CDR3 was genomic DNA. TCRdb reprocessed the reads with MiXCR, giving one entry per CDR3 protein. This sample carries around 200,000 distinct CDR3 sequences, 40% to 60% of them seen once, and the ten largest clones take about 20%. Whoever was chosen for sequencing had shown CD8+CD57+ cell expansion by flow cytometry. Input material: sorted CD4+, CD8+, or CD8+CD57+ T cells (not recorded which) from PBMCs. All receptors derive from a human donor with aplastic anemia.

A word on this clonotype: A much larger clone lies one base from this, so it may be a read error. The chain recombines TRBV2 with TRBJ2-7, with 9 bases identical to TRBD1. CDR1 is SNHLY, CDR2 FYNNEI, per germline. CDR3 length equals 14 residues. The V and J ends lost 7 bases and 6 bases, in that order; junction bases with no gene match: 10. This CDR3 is CASNLRTGVGEQYF. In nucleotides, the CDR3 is TGTGCCAGCAACCTAAGGACAGGGGTAGGCGAGCAGTACTTC. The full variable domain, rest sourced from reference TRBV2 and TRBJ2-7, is EPEVTQTPSHQVTQMGQEVILRCVPISNHLYFYWYRQILGQKVEFLVSFYNNEISEKSEIFDDQFSVERPDGSNFTLKIRSTKLEDSAMYFCASNLRTGVGEQYFGPGTRLTVT.

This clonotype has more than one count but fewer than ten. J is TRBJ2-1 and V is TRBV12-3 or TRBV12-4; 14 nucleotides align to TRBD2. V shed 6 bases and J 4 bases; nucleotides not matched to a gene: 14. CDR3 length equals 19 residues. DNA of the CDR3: TGTGCCAGCAGCCCAATTGGGACTAGCGGGGGCCATCATTACAATGAGCAGTTCTTC. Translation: CASSPIGTSGGHHYNEQFF.

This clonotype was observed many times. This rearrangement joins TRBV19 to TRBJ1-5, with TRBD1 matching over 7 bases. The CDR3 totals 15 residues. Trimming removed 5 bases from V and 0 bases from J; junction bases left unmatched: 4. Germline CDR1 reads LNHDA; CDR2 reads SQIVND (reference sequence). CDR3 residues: CASSVDRDSNQPQHF. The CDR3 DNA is TGTGCCAGTAGTGTCGACAGGGATAGCAATCAGCCCCAGCATTTT.

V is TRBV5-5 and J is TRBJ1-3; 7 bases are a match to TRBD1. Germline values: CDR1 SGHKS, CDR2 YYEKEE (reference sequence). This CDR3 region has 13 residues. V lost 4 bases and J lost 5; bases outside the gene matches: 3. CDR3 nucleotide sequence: TGTGCCAGCAGCGTACAGGGGAGAAACACCATATATTTT. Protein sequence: CASSVQGRNTIYF. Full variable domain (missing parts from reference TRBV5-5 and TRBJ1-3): DAGVTQSPTHLIKTRGQQVTLRCSPISGHKSVSWYQQVLGQGPQFIFQYYEKEERGRGNFPDRFSARQFPNYSSELNVNALLLGDSALYLCASSVQGRNTIYFGEGSWLTVV.

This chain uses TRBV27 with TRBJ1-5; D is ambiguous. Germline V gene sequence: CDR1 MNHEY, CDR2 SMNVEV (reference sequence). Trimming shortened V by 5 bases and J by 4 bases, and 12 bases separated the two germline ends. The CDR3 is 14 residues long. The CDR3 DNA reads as TGTGCCAGCAGTCCAAACCAAGCTAATCAGCCCCAGCATTTT. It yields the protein CASSPNQANQPQHF.

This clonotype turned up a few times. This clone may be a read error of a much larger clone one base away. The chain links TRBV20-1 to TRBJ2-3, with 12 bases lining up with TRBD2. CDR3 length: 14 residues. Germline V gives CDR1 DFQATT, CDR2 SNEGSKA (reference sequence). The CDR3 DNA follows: TGCAGTGCTCCTAGCGGGGGGGGCACAGGTACGCAGTATTTT. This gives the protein CSAPSGGGTGTQYF.

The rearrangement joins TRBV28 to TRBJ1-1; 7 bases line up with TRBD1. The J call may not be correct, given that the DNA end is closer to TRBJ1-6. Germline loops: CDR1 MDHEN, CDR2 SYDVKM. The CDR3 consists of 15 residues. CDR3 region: CASSDPGTVNSPLHF. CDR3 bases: TGTGCCAGCAGTGATCCCGGGACAGTTAATTCACCCCTCCACTTT.

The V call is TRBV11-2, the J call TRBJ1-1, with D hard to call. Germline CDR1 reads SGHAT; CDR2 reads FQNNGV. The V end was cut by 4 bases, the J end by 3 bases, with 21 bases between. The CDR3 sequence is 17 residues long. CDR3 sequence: CASSSRPGGLSYTEAFF. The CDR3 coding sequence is TGTGCCAGCAGCTCCCGCCCGGGCGGACTTTCGTACACTGAAGCTTTCTTT.

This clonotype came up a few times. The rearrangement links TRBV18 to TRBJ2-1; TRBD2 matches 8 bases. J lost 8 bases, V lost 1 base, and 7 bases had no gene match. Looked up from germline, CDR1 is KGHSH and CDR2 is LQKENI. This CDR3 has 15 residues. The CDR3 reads CASSPRGREGDEQFF. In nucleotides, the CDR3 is TGTGCCAGCTCACCACGTGGACGGGAGGGGGATGAGCAGTTCTTC.

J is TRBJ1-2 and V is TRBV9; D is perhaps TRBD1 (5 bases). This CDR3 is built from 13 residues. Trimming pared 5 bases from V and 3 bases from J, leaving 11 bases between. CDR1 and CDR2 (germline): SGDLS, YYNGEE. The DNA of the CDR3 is TGTGCCAGCAGTGGCGGGGCATACTATGGCTACACCTTC. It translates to CASSGGAYYGYTF.

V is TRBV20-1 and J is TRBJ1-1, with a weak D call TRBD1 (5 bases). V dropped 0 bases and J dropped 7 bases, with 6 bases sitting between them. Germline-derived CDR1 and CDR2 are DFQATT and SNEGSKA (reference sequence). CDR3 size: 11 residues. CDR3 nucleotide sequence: TGCAGTGCTAGAGAGGGGGGTGAAGCTTTCTTT. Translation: CSAREGGEAFF.

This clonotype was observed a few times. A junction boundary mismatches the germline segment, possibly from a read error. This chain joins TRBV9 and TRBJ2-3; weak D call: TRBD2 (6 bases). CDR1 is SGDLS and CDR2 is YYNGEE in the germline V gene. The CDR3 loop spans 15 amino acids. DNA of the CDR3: TGTGCCCGCAGCGTACTCGTCGGGAGCACAGATACGCTGTATTTT. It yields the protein CARSVLVGSTDTLYF.

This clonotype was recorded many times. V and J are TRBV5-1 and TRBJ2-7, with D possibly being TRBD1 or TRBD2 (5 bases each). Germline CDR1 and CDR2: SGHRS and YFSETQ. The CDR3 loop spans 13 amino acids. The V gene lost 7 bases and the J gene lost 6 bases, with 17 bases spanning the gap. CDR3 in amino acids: CASRPGTTPEQYF. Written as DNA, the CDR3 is TGCGCCAGCCGTCCCGGGACCACTCCCGAGCAGTACTTC.

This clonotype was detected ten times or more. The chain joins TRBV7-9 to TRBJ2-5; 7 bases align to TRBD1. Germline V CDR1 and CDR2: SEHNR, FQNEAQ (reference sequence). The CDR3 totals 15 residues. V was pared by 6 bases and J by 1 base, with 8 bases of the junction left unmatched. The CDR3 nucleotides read TGTGCCAGCAGGGTCGGGACAGCCGGCCAAGAGACCCAGTACTTC. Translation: CASRVGTAGQETQYF.

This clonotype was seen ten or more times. The CDR3, as DNA: TGTGCCAGCAGCCAAGACGGAAAACTGTTTTTT. Translation: CASSQDGKLFF. The V and J genes are TRBV3-1 and TRBJ1-4; D gene unclear. The CDR3 has 11 residues. Trimming took off 0 bases at V and 10 bases at J, with 3 bases between the two ends. The V gene's germline CDR1 is LGHDT and CDR2 YNNKEL (reference sequence).

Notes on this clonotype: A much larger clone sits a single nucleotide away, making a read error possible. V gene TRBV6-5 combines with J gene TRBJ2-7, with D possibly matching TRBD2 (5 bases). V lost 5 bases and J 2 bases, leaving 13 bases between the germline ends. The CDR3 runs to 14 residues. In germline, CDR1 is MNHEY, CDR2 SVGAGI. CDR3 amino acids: CASSTLASPYEQYF. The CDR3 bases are TGTGCCAGCAGTACCCTAGCAAGCCCCTACGAGCAGTACTTC.

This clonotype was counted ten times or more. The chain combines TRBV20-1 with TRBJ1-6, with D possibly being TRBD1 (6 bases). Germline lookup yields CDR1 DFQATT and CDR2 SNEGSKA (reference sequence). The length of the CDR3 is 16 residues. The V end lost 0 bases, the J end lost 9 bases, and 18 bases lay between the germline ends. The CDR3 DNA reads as TGCAGTGCTAGAGATCGGGGGCAGGGACGGGGTTCACCCCTCCACTTT. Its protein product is CSARDRGQGRGSPLHF.

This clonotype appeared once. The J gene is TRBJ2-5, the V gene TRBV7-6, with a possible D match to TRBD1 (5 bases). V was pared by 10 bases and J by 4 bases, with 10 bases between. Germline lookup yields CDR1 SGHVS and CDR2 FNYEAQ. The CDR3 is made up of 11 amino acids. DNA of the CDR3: TGTGCCACAGGGCTCGGAGAGACCCAGTACTTC. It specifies CATGLGETQYF.

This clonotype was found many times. Here the CDR3 DNA reads TGTGCCAGCAGCTTGGACGTGGGGGGCCAGCCCCAGCATTTT. It yields the protein CASSLDVGGQPQHF. The V call is TRBV5-5, the J call TRBJ1-5, with D maybe TRBD1 (6 bases). The CDR3 length is 14 residues. Per germline, CDR1 SGHKS and CDR2 YYEKEE (reference sequence). V lost 0 bases and J 7 bases, leaving 11 bases between the germline ends.

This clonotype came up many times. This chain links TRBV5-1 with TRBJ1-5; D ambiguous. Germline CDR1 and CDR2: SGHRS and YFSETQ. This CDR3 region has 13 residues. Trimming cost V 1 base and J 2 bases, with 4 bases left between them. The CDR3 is CASSLLGNQPQHF. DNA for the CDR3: TGCGCCAGCAGCTTGCTTGGCAATCAGCCCCAGCATTTT. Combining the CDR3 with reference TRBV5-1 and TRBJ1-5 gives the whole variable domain KAGVTQTPRYLIKTRGQQVTLSCSPISGHRSVSWYQQTPGQGLQFLFEYFSETQRNKGNFPGRFSGRQFSNSRSEMNVSTLELGDSALYLCASSLLGNQPQHFGDGTRLSIL.

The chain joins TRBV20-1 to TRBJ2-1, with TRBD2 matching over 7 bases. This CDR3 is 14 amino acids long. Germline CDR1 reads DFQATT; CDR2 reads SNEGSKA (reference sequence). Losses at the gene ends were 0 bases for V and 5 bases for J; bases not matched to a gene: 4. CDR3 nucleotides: TGCAGTGCTAGAGATCCGGGGGGTAACAATGAGCAGTTCTTC. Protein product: CSARDPGGNNEQFF.

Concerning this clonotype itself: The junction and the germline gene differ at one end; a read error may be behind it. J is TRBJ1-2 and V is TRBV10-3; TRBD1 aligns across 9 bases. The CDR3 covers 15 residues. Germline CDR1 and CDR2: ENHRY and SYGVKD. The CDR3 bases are TGTGCCAGCAGTGAACAGGGGGCCCCTAACTATGGCTACACCTTC. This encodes CASSEQGAPNYGYTF.

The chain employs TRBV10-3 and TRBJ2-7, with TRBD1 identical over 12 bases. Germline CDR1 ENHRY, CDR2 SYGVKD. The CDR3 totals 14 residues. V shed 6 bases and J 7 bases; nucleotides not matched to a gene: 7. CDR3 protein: CAISGTGGLNEQYF. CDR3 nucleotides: TGTGCCATCAGCGGGACAGGGGGCCTCAATGAGCAGTACTTC.

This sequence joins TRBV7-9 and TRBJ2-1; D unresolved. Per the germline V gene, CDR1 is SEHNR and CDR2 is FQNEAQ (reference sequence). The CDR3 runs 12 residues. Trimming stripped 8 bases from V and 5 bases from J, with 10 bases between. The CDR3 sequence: CASGHSNNEQFF. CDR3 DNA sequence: TGTGCCAGCGGTCATTCAAACAATGAGCAGTTCTTC.

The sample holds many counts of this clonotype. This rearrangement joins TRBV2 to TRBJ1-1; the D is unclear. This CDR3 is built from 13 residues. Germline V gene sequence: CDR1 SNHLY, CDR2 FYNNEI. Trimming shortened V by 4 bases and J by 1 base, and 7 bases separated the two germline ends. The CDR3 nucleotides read TGTGCCAGCAGTGGGGCGGAGAACACTGAAGCTTTCTTT. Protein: CASSGAENTEAFF.

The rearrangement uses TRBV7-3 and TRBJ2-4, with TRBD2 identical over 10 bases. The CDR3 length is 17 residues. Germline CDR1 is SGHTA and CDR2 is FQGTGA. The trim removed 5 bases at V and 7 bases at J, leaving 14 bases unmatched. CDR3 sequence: CASSPVAGGANRNIQYF. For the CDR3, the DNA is TGTGCCAGCAGCCCCGTAGCGGGGGGCGCGAATAGGAACATTCAGTACTTC.

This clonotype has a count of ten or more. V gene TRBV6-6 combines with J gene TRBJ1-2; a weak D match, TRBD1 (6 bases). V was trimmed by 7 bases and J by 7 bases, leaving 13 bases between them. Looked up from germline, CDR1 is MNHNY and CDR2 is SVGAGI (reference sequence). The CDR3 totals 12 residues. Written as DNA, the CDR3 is TGTGCCAGCACGTCAGGGGTCGCTGGCTACACCTTC. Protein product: CASTSGVAGYTF.

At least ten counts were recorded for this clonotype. CDR3 nucleotides: TGTGCCAGCACCTGGGGAGGGCGGAATGAGCAGTTCTTC. Its translation is CASTWGGRNEQFF. The chain uses TRBV28 and TRBJ2-1; TRBD2 aligns across 7 bases. Losses at the gene ends were 7 bases for V and 7 bases for J; bases not matched to a gene: 7. CDR1 is MDHEN, CDR2 SYDVKM, per germline. The CDR3 is 13 residues long.

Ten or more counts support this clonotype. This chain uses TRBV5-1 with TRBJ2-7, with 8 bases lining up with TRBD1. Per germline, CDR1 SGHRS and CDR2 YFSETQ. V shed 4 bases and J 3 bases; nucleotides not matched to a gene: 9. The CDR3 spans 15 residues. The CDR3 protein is CASSGWDRLNYEQYF. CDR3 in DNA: TGCGCCAGCAGCGGTTGGGACAGGCTGAACTACGAGCAGTACTTC.

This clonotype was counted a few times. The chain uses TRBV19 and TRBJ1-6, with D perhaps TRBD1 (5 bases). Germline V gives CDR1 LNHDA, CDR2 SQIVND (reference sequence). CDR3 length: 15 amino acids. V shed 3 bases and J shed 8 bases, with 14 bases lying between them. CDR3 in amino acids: CASSIGAKLDSPLHF. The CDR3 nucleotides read TGTGCCAGTAGTATCGGGGCTAAGCTTGATTCACCCCTCCACTTT.